This entry describes one T cell receptor (beta chain). The sample comes from a study of blood T cells in healthy people across ages. As for the study in general: Template switching caught about one barcoded beta molecule for each two T cells.

Every donor contributed 8 to 10 milliliters of peripheral blood by blood draw. From germline, CDR1 is WNHNN and CDR2 SYGVQD (reference sequence). The CDR3 is 14 residues long. The V and J ends lost 0 bases and 4 bases, in that order; junction bases with no gene match: 3. Sample-barcoded 5' priming and a J-beta primer mix drove a second PCR of about 6 to 12 cycles. In TCRdb, the 5' RACE reads were re-called with MiXCR into one record per CDR3 protein. The repertoire has over 1,300,000 distinct CDR3 sequences, almost 60% of them found once; the top ten carry over 5%. The origin of this receptor is a man aged 18-30 years in good health. Sequencing input: blood. The chain uses TRBV10-1 and TRBJ2-7; 7 nucleotides match TRBD2. The CDR3: CASSESQRGYEQYF. CDR3 sequence (DNA): TGCGCCAGCAGTGAGTCCCAGCGGGGATACGAGCAGTACTTC.